What follows are 22 T cell receptor beta chains derived from one specimen sequenced in a study of shared clonotypes between healthy human individuals. Some clones are missing from TCRdb's copy, which holds only in-frame ones; the method was immunoSEQ multiplex PCR. This sample has about 1.4 million clones, with around 97% found just once. Sequencing input: naive CD4+ T cells sorted from blood. Documented subset: CD45RA+ positively selected. All receptors come from a man aged 25 to 45 in good health.

The chain couples TRBV7-9 to TRBJ2-7; D is tentatively TRBD1 or TRBD2 (5 bases each). The CDR3 sequence is 13 residues long. CDR1 and CDR2 from the germline V gene are SEHNR and FQNEAQ (reference sequence). V was clipped by 5 bases and J by 5 bases, with 13 bases between them. The CDR3 region is CASSHGRGDEQYF. Here the CDR3 DNA reads TGTGCCAGCAGCCACGGTCGAGGGGACGAGCAGTACTTC.

The chain combines TRBV9 with TRBJ2-2; unclear D gene. The CDR3 has 14 residues. CDR1 SGDLS and CDR2 YYNGEE come from the germline V gene. Trimming pared 0 bases from V and 0 bases from J, leaving 3 bases between. The CDR3 region has the DNA TGTGCCAGCAGCGTAGCTTCGAACACCGGGGAGCTGTTTTTT. Its translation is CASSVASNTGELFF.

This chain joins TRBV29-1 and TRBJ1-1; D remains ambiguous. V lost 6 bases, J lost 5 bases, and 19 bases lay in between. The CDR3 is made up of 14 amino acids. The germline CDR1 and CDR2 sequences are SQVTM and ANQGSEA. The CDR3 coding sequence is TGCAGCGTGGAGGACCAGGTCGCAAGGACTGAAGCTTTCTTT. Translated: CSVEDQVARTEAFF.

The rearrangement links TRBV9 to TRBJ2-7; 10 nucleotides align to TRBD1. From germline, CDR1 is SGDLS and CDR2 YYNGEE. V trimming: 0 bases; J trimming: 3 bases; junction bases outside the gene matches: 9. This CDR3 is built from 17 residues. The CDR3 coding sequence is TGTGCCAGCAGCGTAGGTGATGGGGGACAGGGGTTCTACGAGCAGTACTTC. This translates into CASSVGDGGQGFYEQYF.

The J gene is TRBJ2-7, the V gene TRBV5-6, with D unclear. Trimming removed 1 base from V and 8 bases from J, with 13 bases in between. Looked up from germline, CDR1 is SGHDT and CDR2 is YYEEEE. This CDR3 is 13 amino acids long. The CDR3 region has the DNA TGTGCCAGCAGCTTGTCCGGGTGGGCACAGCAGTACTTC. It encodes CASSLSGWAQQYF.

The chain combines TRBV5-1 with TRBJ2-2; D is ambiguous. Germline V gives CDR1 SGHRS, CDR2 YFSETQ. The CDR3 is made up of 16 amino acids. Trimming cost V 2 bases and J 1 base, with 12 bases left between them. In DNA form, the CDR3 reads TGCGCCAGCAGCTTAGACAATCCTGGGAACACCGGGGAGCTGTTTTTT. Translation gives CASSLDNPGNTGELFF.

The chain couples TRBV5-4 to TRBJ1-1; unclear D gene. V lost 0 bases and J lost 1, with 7 bases in between. From germline, CDR1 is SGHNT and CDR2 YYREEE (reference sequence). The CDR3 spans 14 residues. Written as DNA, the CDR3 is TGTGCCAGCAGCTTGGAAAGGAAGAACACTGAAGCTTTCTTT. The encoded protein is CASSLERKNTEAFF.

This chain links TRBV2 with TRBJ2-5, with 9 bases aligning to TRBD1. Trimming cost V 4 bases and J 0 bases; bases outside gene matches: 3. This CDR3 has 15 amino acids. The V gene's germline CDR1 is SNHLY and CDR2 FYNNEI. CDR3: CASSGDRAYQETQYF. CDR3 sequence (DNA): TGTGCCAGCAGTGGGGACAGGGCGTACCAAGAGACCCAGTACTTC.

Of note for this clone: Other DNA sequences within the sample encode an identical CDR3. The rearrangement links TRBV28 to TRBJ1-5; D unclear. Germline loops: CDR1 MDHEN, CDR2 SYDVKM. The V end was cut by 2 bases, the J end by 3 bases, with 5 bases between. This CDR3 has 13 amino acids. The CDR3 bases are TGTGCCAGCAGTTTAGGCCCCAATCAGCCCCAGCATTTT. It yields the protein CASSLGPNQPQHF.

The rearrangement joins TRBV5-8 to TRBJ1-4, with D perhaps TRBD1 (5 bases). Per the germline V gene, CDR1 is SGHTS and CDR2 is YDEGEE. The CDR3 runs to 17 residues. V was trimmed by 0 bases and J by 0 bases, leaving 12 bases between them. The CDR3, as DNA: TGTGCCAGCAGCTTGGCCGGGACGGCTGCAACTAATGAAAAACTGTTTTTT. Translating gives CASSLAGTAATNEKLFF.

The genes are TRBV7-9 and TRBJ1-5; a possible D gene is TRBD1 (6 bases). Looked up from germline, CDR1 is SEHNR and CDR2 is FQNEAQ (reference sequence). The CDR3 consists of 14 residues. Deletions cut 3 bases from V and 7 bases from J, with 13 bases between. CDR3 DNA: TGTGCCAGCAGCTTGGTACCAGGGGACCAGCCCCAGCATTTT. Residues: CASSLVPGDQPQHF.

The V gene is TRBV28, the J gene TRBJ2-7, with TRBD1 identical over 8 bases. Germline lookup yields CDR1 MDHEN and CDR2 SYDVKM. Trimming at V came to 7 bases and at J to 2 bases, leaving 4 bases not matched to a gene. This CDR3 contains 13 residues. Here the CDR3 reads CASKRTGPYEQYF. In DNA, the CDR3 is TGTGCCAGCAAGAGGACAGGGCCCTACGAGCAGTACTTC.

The chain couples TRBV29-1 to TRBJ2-7; D is possibly TRBD1 (6 bases). This CDR3 has 13 residues. Looked up from germline, CDR1 is SQVTM and CDR2 is ANQGSEA. Trimming left V 4 bases short and J 2 bases short, with 12 bases between. In nucleotides, the CDR3 is TGCAGCGTTGCAGGGGCCCCCCCCTACGAGCAGTACTTC. Translating gives CSVAGAPPYEQYF.

The gene calls are TRBV7-6 and TRBJ1-1; D not resolved. The germline gives CDR1 SGHVS, CDR2 FNYEAQ. CDR3 size: 16 residues. V lost 5 bases and J 3 bases, leaving 19 bases between the germline ends. The DNA for the CDR3 is TGTGCCAGCAGCAGTACCGCCTGGCCCTCGGACACTGAAGCTTTCTTT. It specifies CASSSTAWPSDTEAFF.

The chain links TRBV5-5 to TRBJ2-1, with 10 bases aligning to TRBD2. Germline CDR1 SGHKS, CDR2 YYEKEE (reference sequence). The V segment lost 4 bases and the J segment 6 bases; nucleotides outside the gene matches: 7. The CDR3 is made up of 15 amino acids. In DNA, the CDR3 is TGTGCCAGCAGCCTAGGACTAGCGGAAATCAATGAGCAGTTCTTC. This gives the protein CASSLGLAEINEQFF.

The gene calls are TRBV28 and TRBJ2-1, with 12 bases that match TRBD2. The CDR3 is made up of 16 amino acids. Germline CDR1 reads MDHEN; CDR2 reads SYDVKM. Trimming took 6 bases from V and 3 from J; bases not matched to a gene: 6. The CDR3 nucleotides read TGTGCCAGCAGGCTACTAGCGGGAGGCCTCTACAATGAGCAGTTCTTC. Protein product: CASRLLAGGLYNEQFF.

This rearrangement joins TRBV13 to TRBJ1-5; tentatively, D is TRBD1 (5 bases). V was pared by 4 bases and J by 2 bases, with 12 bases between. Germline V gene data show CDR1 as PRHDT and CDR2 as FYEKMQ (reference sequence). This CDR3 contains 15 residues. The CDR3 loop reads CASSYKGRGNQPQHF. The CDR3 bases are TGTGCCAGCAGCTATAAGGGCAGGGGCAATCAGCCCCAGCATTTT.

This rearrangement joins TRBV29-1 to TRBJ2-1, with 9 bases fitting TRBD1. In germline, CDR1 is SQVTM, CDR2 ANQGSEA. The CDR3 is 13 amino acids. V lost 3 bases to trimming and J lost 8 bases; unmatched junction nucleotides: 5. The CDR3 region is CSVENRGQDEQFF. CDR3 nucleotide sequence: TGCAGCGTTGAGAACAGGGGGCAGGATGAGCAGTTCTTC.

The V and J genes are TRBV29-1 and TRBJ1-5, with 11 nucleotides matching TRBD1. CDR1 and CDR2 from the germline V gene are SQVTM and ANQGSEA. There are 14 residues in the CDR3. With 7 bases clipped from V and 1 base from J, the junction kept 3 bases outside the gene matches. CDR3 sequence: CSARDRGSNQPQHF. In DNA form, the CDR3 reads TGCAGCGCCCGGGACAGGGGGAGCAATCAGCCCCAGCATTTT.

This rearrangement joins TRBV7-9 to TRBJ2-3; TRBD2 aligns across 11 bases. Per the germline V gene, CDR1 is SEHNR and CDR2 is FQNEAQ (reference sequence). After removal of 6 bases from V and 2 bases from J, the junction contained 7 bases not matched to a gene. This CDR3 contains 16 residues. CDR3 bases: TGTGCCAGCAGACCTAGCGGGAGGACCAACACAGATACGCAGTATTTT. Protein: CASRPSGRTNTDTQYF.

The V and J genes are TRBV7-9 and TRBJ1-6; 7 bases match TRBD1. This CDR3 comprises 16 residues. Germline CDR1 reads SEHNR; CDR2 reads FQNEAQ (reference sequence). The ends lost 1 base at V and 2 bases at J; junction bases unmatched: 2. CDR3 protein: CASSLEGGTYNSPLHF. The CDR3 DNA reads TGTGCCAGCAGCTTAGAAGGGGGCACCTATAATTCACCCCTCCACTTT.

The chain couples TRBV5-6 to TRBJ2-7; D gene uncertain. This CDR3 comprises 16 residues. The V end was cut by 4 bases, the J end by 3 bases, with 20 bases between. Germline V gene lookup returns CDR1 SGHDT and CDR2 YYEEEE. CDR3 sequence (DNA): TGTGCCAGCAGCGCGCTAGTCTGGGATCTCGGCTACGAGCAGTACTTC. As protein: CASSALVWDLGYEQYF.